One TCR beta chain is described in this entry. The table lists this clonotype with many counts. What this receptor recognizes is not known. No base qualities exist here, and no much larger clone lies one base off it. Between the V and J ends, shortened by 8 bases and 0 bases respectively, the junction contains 20 bases. Its CDR3 holds 17 amino acids, cysteine through phenylalanine. The only DNA kept is the CDR3, 51 bases in frame from the first base. These reads were obtained on an Illumina HiSeq 1500. TCRdb's own reprocessing of the public reads used fastp at Q25 and MiXCR and kept productive beta chains. Each entry is one CDR3 protein sequence, shown with its most common DNA and genes. The sample yields under 800,000 distinct CDR3 sequences; 24% were counted once. 7.5% to 9% of the sample comes from the top ten. The data belong to a study of T cell repertoires in cytomegalovirus infection (dated by TCRdb to the late 2010s). Looking at the study overall: Donor HLA type was relevant to the analysis, because carriage of CMV infection together with the matching HLA type was indicated by public TCR beta signatures. On the study overall, not on this receptor specifically: The ex vivo response was dominated by HLA-C-restricted CMV-specific TCR beta clonotypes, which also provided the single most frequent clonotype in two of eight donors. In both this cohort and an independent roughly 400-donor cohort, the cumulative frequency of public TCR beta family members distinguished carriers of CMV infection plus the relevant HLA type.

The source of this sequence is a human donor in good health (CMV status not recorded). Some clones in this sample may be carry-over from other donors' samples. Specimen: CD8+ T cells from PBMCs. The chain was built from TRBV12-3 or TRBV12-4 and TRBJ2-4, with TRBD2 tentatively as D gene (5 bases match). This receptor has the CDR3 CASSSYDGELAKNIQYF. Read as DNA, the sequence is TGTGCCAGCTCATCCTACGACGGGGAATTAGCCAAAAACATTCAGTACTTC.